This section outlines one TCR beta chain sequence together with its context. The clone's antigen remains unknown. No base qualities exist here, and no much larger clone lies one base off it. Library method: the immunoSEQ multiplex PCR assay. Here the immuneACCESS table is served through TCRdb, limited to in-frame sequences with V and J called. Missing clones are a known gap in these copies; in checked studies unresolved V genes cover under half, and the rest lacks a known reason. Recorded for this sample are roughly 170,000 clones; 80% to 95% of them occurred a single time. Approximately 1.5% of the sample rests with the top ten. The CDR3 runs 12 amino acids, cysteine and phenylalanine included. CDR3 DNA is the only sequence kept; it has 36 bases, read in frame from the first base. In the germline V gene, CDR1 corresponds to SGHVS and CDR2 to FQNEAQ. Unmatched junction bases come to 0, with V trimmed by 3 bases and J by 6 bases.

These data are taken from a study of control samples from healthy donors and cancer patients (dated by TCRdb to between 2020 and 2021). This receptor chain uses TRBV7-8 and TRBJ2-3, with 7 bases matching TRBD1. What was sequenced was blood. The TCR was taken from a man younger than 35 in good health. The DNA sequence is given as TGTGCCAGCAGCTTGACAGGGGATACGCAGTATTTT. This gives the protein CASSLTGDTQYF.